This T cell receptor beta chain was identified during a study of cytomegalovirus exposure and HLA in healthy donors (dated by TCRdb to about 2017). At the level of the whole study: According to an earlier analysis of 450 to 650 of the donors, some 180 million T cells yielded some 110 million unique TCR beta sequences and roughly 280 Gb of sequence data. About 300 gigabases of sequencing data and approximately 85 million unique TCR sequences were included in an early release covering around 600 HLA-typed donors. The genetic ancestry cluster associated with self-reported Caucasian donors included 81% of the 398 genotyped donors. The study was designed to test whether signatures of past pathogen exposure could be identified by cataloging public T cell receptors. The T cell repertoires of under 750 subjects were profiled by immunosequencing and related to cytomegalovirus serostatus. In addition to the first cohort of approximately 650 subjects, a separate validation cohort of approximately 130 different subjects was used. The study combined high-throughput TCR immunosequencing, statistical association of individual TCRs with disease status, and machine learning to predict cytomegalovirus infection status. A later analysis re-examined previously published TCR beta repertoires from roughly 650 donors and added high-resolution HLA genotyping to investigate patterns of TCR occurrence. Rather than drawing on any new phenotypic data, the later analysis identified candidate immune exposures from TCR beta sequences and the way those sequences occurred across donors. In an earlier analysis of roughly 540 of the donors, high-throughput TCR beta sequencing was used to judge whether each TCR beta V gene segment behaved as functional or pseudogenic. Donor age, sex, ethnicity and CMV serostatus were compiled alongside the repertoire data. A later genetic analysis took genome-wide SNP genotypes for about 55% of the 666 donors and used that subset as a discovery cohort. All discovery cohort repertoires had been generated using a single sequencing platform. Class I and class II HLA loci were covered by the typing at four-digit resolution. Typing coverage varied by locus: roughly 629-630 donors for A, B, C, DRB1 and DQB1; more than 500 for DQA1; nearly 610 for DPA1; roughly 450 for DPB1. Roughly 5 DR-DQ haplotypes were handled as single units for association and clustering, since linkage in the cohort was strong. Among about 370 genotyped donors of the cohort, an average of approximately 200,000 unique TCR beta nucleotide sequences was sequenced per donor, of which roughly 17% were non-productive.

Paper-wide results and their limitations: While some public TCRs were present in many individuals, most TCR sequences turned up only very rarely across donors. A further reported finding was that TCR beta sequences accurately predicted the HLA-A and HLA-B alleles for most subjects in the first cohort. A later analysis found that TCR association rates varied across HLA loci, with DRB1 alleles showing the most associated TCRs and HLA-C alleles the fewest. An association between a missense DCLRE1C variant and V-gene and J-gene trimming of TCR beta chains was found in a later genetic analysis and replicated in an independent cohort. The 87-base-pair reads could not distinguish some IMGT-functional V segments, including TRBV6-2 and TRBV6-3, so those segments were excluded. In an earlier analysis of under 600 of the donors, most TCR beta V segments were observed in productive rearrangements about 90% or about 30% of the time, broadly matching IMGT annotations. Cytomegalovirus status was reported to be diagnosed by the classifier with high specificity and sensitivity in both the original and validation cohorts. Linkage disequilibrium might explain the correlated functional status among segregating V segments, but an unknown experimental factor could not be ruled out. In a later analysis, several top co-occurrence clusters were reported to appear linked to parvovirus B19, influenza, CMV and Epstein-Barr virus. A later analysis associated about 17,000 TCR beta sequences with specific HLA alleles at a false discovery rate of 0.05. In a later analysis, most CMV-associated TCR beta chains were found to appear HLA-restricted, with HLA associations seemingly driven largely by CMV exposure. Roughly uniform sequencing depth across donors was assumed in presence/absence analyses, although this assumption may not hold. Three of the identified cytomegalovirus-associated TCR beta chains were confirmed in vitro to be specific for cytomegalovirus antigens. According to the authors, the approach could potentially be generalized to other disease states and immunological phenotypes. The cohort was sequenced for TCR beta chains only, and without alpha or paired-chain data the features that could be detected were limited. The study listed approximately 150 TCR beta chains as associated with cytomegalovirus. Because counts were too low, 15 or so rarely observed V segments, including chromosome 9 orphons, were excluded from the earlier analysis of 587 of the donors. Because HLA typing was missing for some donors at each locus, association tests included only the typed subset. Assigning TCR associations to individual alleles was difficult when HLA alleles, especially DR and DQ, strongly co-occurred. A later analysis found that HLA-associated TCR beta chains were more clonally expanded and had lower generation probabilities than equally common non-associated chains. A later genetic analysis reported fewer N-insertions in productive TCRs among donors in an Asian-associated ancestry cluster than the approximately 700-donor mean. A group of highly shared sequence variants was considered likely to be a technical artifact of the sequencing pipeline. The only immune exposure information available for the cohort was CMV serostatus.

On this clone itself: The antigen it recognizes is unknown. No base qualities exist here, and no much larger clone lies one base off it.

Library construction relied on the immunoSEQ multiplex PCR assay. A mixture of 60 forward primers for TCR Vbeta segments and 13 reverse primers for TCR Jbeta segments was used in the multiplex PCR. A multiplex PCR assay on genomic DNA amplified the CDR3 region of rearranged TCR beta genes. Amplified TCR beta libraries were sequenced as 87-base-pair reads on the Illumina HiSeq System. As for how the authors treated the data: In a later analysis, 80 million or so unique TCR beta chains were counted across the approximately 640 repertoires, and approximately 9.9 million of these chains were shared by at least two donors. Raw reads were error-corrected and collapsed into unique sequences by a nearest-neighbor algorithm in which closely related sequences were merged to remove PCR and sequencing errors. CDR3 sequences were aligned to IMGT reference sequences to assign V, D and J gene segments. For a sequence to be retained, a match of at least six nucleotides was required to both a V gene segment and a J gene segment. Rearrangements were classified as productive when the CDR3 lacked stop codons and remained in frame with V and J, and all other rearrangements were classified as non-productive. CDR3 was defined according to IMGT convention as the region running from the second conserved V-encoded cysteine to the conserved J-encoded phenylalanine. Sequences without an unambiguous match to a single V gene segment were excluded from the earlier analysis of about 640 of the donors. An earlier analysis of several hundred of the donors called V segments functional above 56.7% productive rearrangements and segregating when the between-donor standard deviation exceeded 5%. A statistical classification framework was built for diagnosing cytomegalovirus status from the catalog of TCR beta chain sequences. V and J gene assignment, in a later analysis, came from comparing TCR nucleotide sequences with IMGT/GENE-DB human TR gene sequences. The TCRdist pipeline was used in a later analysis to assign CDR3 sequences and most-parsimonious VDJ recombination scenarios. In a later analysis, each TCR beta chain was defined by its CDR3 amino acid sequence together with its V-gene family, and reads without a unique V-gene family were excluded. In a later analysis, around 600 highly shared, low-generation-probability nucleotide sequences were removed to address suspected cross-contamination and a sequencing artifact. In a later analysis, a clonal expansion index was calculated for each public chain from normalized within-repertoire ranks of inferred template counts. A later analysis computed generation probabilities with a VDJ recombination model fitted to out-of-frame rearrangements, and checked the results against IGoR. In a later analysis, hypergeometric tests were used to score TCR-TCR, TCR-HLA and TCR-CMV co-occurrence, with a repertoire-size bias correction applied to TCR pairs. A later analysis estimated false discovery rates by permuting HLA or CMV assignments 20 times. In a later analysis, co-occurring TCRs were grouped using DBSCAN, with TCRdist sequence similarity added in when clustering inside HLA-allele-positive subsets. Repertoires with fewer than 30,000 or more than 120,000 public chains were left out of co-occurrence clustering, as were about 5 repertoires with anomalous nucleotide sharing. Sourced from immuneACCESS, this table was stored by TCRdb with only in-frame sequences that have V and J called. A share of the clones is absent; for the studies checked, an unresolved V gene accounts for under half, and the remainder has no known explanation. V and J calls and clone size are those listed in that table; D and trimming were worked out from the DNA. This sample has about 120,000 clones in its table, and 75% to 90% of those were observed once. The ten largest clonotypes hold about 0.22% of the sample.

The CDR3 has 14 amino acids, counting the end cysteine and phenylalanine. Left in the record is the CDR3 DNA by itself, 42 bases read in frame from the first base. The V end loses 4 bases and the J end loses 4 bases, and a stretch of 10 bases separates them. The germline V gene sets CDR1 to SGHDN and CDR2 to FVKESK. In total, 630 or so healthy bone marrow donors made up the cohort. Cohort members were all nominally healthy when sampled, although unrecorded immune exposures were likely present. The donor was CMV seronegative and belonged to the group of 352 seronegative cohort members. Each donor provided a peripheral blood sample, and peripheral blood mononuclear cells were used for TCR beta sequencing. The Qiagen DNeasy Blood Extraction Kit was used to extract genomic DNA from the blood cell samples.

The specimen was PBMCs. This receptor was obtained from a man aged 50 to 59 in good health and CMV-seronegative. The sequence joins TRBV14 to TRBJ2-2; the best D guess is TRBD1, with 5 bases matching. The DNA sequence is as follows: TGTGCCAGCAGCCTTATCAGGGCCACCGGGGAGCTGTTTTTT. The translation is CASSLIRATGELFF.